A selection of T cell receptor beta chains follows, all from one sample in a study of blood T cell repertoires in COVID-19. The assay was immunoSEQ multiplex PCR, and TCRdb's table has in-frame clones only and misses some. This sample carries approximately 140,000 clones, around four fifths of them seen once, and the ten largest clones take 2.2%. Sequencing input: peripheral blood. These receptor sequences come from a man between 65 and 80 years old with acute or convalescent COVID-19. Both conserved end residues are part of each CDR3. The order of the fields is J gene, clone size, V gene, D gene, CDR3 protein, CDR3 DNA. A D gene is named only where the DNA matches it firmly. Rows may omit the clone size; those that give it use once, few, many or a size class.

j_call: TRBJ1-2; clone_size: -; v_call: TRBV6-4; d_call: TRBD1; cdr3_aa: CASSPSIDRVDGYTF; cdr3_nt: TGTGCCAGCAGTCCATCCATTGACAGGGTAGATGGCTACACCTTC
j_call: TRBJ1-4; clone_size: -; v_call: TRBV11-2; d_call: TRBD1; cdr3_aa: CASSPRGRLNEKLFF; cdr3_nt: TGTGCCAGCAGCCCGAGGGGGCGCTTGAATGAAAAACTGTTTTTT
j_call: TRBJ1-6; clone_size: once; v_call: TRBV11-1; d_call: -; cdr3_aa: CASSLRKQDNSPLHF; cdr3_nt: TGTGCCAGCAGCTTACGAAAACAGGATAATTCACCCCTCCACTTT
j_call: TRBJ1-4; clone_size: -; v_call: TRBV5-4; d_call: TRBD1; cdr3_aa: CASSMGQGNQNEKLFF; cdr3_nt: TGTGCCAGCAGCATGGGACAGGGAAACCAAAATGAAAAACTGTTTTTT
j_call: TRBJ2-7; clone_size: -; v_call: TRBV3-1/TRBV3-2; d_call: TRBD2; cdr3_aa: CASSIGTSEYYEQYF; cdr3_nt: TGTGCCAGCAGCATCGGGACTAGCGAATACTACGAGCAGTACTTC
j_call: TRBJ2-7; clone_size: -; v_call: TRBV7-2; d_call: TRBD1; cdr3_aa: CASGDRYYEQYF; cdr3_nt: TGTGCCAGCGGGGACAGGTACTACGAGCAGTACTTC
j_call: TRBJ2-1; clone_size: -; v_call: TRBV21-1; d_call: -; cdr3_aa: CASSKYRGSSYNEQFF; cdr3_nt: TGTGCCAGCAGCAAATACAGGGGAAGCTCCTACAATGAGCAGTTCTTC
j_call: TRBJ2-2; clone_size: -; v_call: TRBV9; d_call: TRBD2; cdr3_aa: CASSFGTSGAGELFF; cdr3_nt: TGTGCCAGCAGCTTCGGGACTAGCGGGGCCGGGGAGCTGTTTTTT
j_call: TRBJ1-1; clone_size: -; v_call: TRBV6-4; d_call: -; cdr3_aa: CASSATVNTEAFF; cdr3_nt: TGTGCCAGCAGTGCGACAGTAAACACTGAAGCTTTCTTT
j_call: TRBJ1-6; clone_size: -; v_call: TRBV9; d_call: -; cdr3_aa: CASSETPRGPLHF; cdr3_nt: TGTGCCAGCAGCGAGACCCCCAGGGGACCCCTCCACTTT
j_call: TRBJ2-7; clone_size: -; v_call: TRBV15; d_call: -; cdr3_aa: CATSRGSQTYEQYF; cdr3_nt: TGTGCCACCAGCAGAGGTTCGCAGACCTACGAGCAGTACTTC
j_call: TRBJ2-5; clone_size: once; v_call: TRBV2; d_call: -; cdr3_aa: CASSGQARETQYF; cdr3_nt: TGTGCCAGCAGTGGACAAGCCAGGGAGACCCAGTACTTC
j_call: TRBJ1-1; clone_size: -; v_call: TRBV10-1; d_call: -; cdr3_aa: CASSEGAQGNTEAFF; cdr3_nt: TGCGCCAGCAGTGAGGGGGCCCAGGGGAACACTGAAGCTTTCTTT
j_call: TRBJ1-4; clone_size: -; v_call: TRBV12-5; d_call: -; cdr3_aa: CASGLETSGYFGANEKLFF; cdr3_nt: TGTGCTAGTGGTTTGGAGACATCGGGGTATTTCGGAGCTAATGAAAAACTGTTTTTT
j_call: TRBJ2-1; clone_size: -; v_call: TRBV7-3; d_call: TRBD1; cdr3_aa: CASSLQAGGNEQFF; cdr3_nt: TGTGCCAGCAGCTTACAGGCAGGGGGCAATGAGCAGTTCTTC
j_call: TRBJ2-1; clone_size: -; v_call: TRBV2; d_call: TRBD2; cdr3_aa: CASTPGLAGASEQFF; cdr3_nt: TGTGCCAGCACCCCGGGACTAGCGGGAGCGAGTGAGCAGTTCTTC
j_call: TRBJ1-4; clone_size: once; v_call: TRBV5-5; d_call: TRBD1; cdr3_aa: CARSIVQDRVGEKLFF; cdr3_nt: TGTGCCCGCAGCATCGTTCAGGACAGGGTTGGTGAAAAACTGTTTTTT
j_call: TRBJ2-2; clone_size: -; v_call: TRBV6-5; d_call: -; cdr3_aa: CASRGVHGELFF; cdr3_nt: TGTGCCAGCAGAGGAGTACACGGGGAGCTGTTTTTT
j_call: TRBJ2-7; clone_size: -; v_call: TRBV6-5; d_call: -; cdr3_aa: CASSPTLSRSGQYF; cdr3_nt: TGTGCCAGCAGCCCGACCCTGTCAAGGAGCGGGCAGTACTTC
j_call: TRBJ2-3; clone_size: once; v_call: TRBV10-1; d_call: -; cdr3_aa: CASSGADSTQYF; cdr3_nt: TGCGCCAGCAGTGGAGCGGACTCTACGCAGTATTTT
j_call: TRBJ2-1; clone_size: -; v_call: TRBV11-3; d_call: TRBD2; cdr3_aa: CASSPGTSGSSYEQFF; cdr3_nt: TGTGCCAGCAGCCCCGGGACTAGCGGGAGTAGCTATGAGCAGTTCTTC
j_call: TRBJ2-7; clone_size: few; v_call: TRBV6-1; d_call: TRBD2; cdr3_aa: CASSEQLAGGNEQYF; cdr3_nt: TGTGCCAGCAGTGAACAACTAGCGGGGGGAAACGAGCAGTACTTC
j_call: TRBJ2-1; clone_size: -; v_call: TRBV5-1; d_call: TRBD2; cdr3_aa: CASSLVLAGGSYNEQFF; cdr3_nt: TGCGCCAGCAGCTTGGTTCTAGCGGGAGGGTCCTACAATGAGCAGTTCTTC
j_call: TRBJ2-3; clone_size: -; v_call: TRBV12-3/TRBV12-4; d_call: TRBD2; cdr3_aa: CASSPGNGGAVYF; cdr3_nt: TGTGCCAGCAGCCCTGGGAACGGGGGGGCCGTCTATTTT
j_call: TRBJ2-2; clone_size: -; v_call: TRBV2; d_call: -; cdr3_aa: CASTLGGTGELFF; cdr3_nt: TGTGCCAGCACACTGGGGGGCACCGGGGAGCTGTTTTTT
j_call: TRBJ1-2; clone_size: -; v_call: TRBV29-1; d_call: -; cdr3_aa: CSVGGINYGYTF; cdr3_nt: TGCAGCGTTGGAGGGATTAACTATGGCTACACCTTC
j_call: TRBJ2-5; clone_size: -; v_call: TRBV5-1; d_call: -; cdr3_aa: CASSLVEGEETQYF; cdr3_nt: TGCGCCAGCAGCTTGGTTGAGGGAGAAGAGACCCAGTACTTC
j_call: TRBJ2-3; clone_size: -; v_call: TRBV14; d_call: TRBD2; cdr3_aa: CASSQDLRLAGPRGTDTQYF; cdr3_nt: TGTGCCAGCAGCCAAGATCTTCGACTAGCGGGTCCCCGCGGCACAGATACGCAGTATTTT
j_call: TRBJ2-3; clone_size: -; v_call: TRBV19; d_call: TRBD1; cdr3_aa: CASSIGAGTADTQYF; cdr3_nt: TGTGCCAGTAGCATAGGCGCCGGGACAGCTGATACGCAGTATTTT
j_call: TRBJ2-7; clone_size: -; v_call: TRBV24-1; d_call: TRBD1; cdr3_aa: CATSHGQGAYEQYF; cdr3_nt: TGTGCCACCAGTCACGGACAGGGGGCCTACGAGCAGTACTTC
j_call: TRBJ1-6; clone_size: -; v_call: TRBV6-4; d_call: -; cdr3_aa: CASRSDAYNSPLHF; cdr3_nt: TGTGCCAGCAGGAGCGACGCCTATAATTCACCCCTCCACTTT
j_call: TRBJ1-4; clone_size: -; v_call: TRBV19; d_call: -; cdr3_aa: CASSETRGDKLFF; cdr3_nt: TGTGCCAGTAGCGAGACTCGCGGGGATAAACTGTTTTTT
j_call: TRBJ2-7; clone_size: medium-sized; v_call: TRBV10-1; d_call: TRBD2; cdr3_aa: CASSEAGGGEQYF; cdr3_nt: TGCGCCAGCAGTGAAGCGGGAGGGGGCGAGCAGTACTTC
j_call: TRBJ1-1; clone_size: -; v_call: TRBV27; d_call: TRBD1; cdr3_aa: CASSKPGTGRTEAFF; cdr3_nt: TGTGCCAGCAGTAAACCCGGGACAGGGAGGACTGAAGCTTTCTTT
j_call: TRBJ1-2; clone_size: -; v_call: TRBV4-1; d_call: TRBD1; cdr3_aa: CASSQEGDRDYYGYTF; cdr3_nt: TGCGCCAGCAGCCAAGAAGGAGACAGGGATTACTATGGCTACACCTTC
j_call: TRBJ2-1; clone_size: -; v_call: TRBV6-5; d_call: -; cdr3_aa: CASSLSSSYNEQFF; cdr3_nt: TGTGCCAGCAGTTTAAGTAGCTCCTACAATGAGCAGTTCTTC
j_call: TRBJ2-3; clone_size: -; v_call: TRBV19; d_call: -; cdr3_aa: CASSQAFLTDTQYF; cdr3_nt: TGTGCCAGTAGTCAGGCCTTCCTCACAGATACGCAGTATTTT
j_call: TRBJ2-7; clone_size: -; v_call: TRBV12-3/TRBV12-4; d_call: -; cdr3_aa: CASSLAEAYEQYF; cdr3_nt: TGTGCCAGCAGTTTGGCAGAAGCCTACGAGCAGTACTTC
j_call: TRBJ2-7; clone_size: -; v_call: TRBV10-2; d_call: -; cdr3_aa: CASSEQDKDEQYF; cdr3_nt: TGCGCCAGCAGTGAGCAGGACAAAGACGAGCAGTACTTC
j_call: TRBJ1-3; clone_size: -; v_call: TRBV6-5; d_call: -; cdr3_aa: CASRGSAYSGNTIYF; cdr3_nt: TGTGCCAGCCGAGGCAGCGCCTACTCTGGAAACACCATATATTTT
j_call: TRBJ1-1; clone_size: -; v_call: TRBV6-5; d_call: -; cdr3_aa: CASSYWGSNTEAFF; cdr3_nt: TGTGCCAGCAGTTACTGGGGCAGTAACACTGAAGCTTTCTTT
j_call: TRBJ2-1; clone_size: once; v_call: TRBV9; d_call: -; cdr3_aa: CASSLGHYNEQFF; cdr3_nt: TGTGCCAGCAGCCTGGGGCATTACAATGAGCAGTTCTTC
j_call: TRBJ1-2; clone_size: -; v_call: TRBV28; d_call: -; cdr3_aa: CASRITTGSGYTF; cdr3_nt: TGTGCCAGCAGAATTACCACAGGGAGCGGCTACACCTTC
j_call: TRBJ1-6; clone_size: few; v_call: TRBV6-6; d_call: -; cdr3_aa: CASTPREGLGSPLHF; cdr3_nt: TGTGCCAGCACCCCGCGGGAGGGGTTGGGTTCACCCCTCCACTTT